These 10 T cell receptor beta chains were all obtained from the same sample, sequenced in a study of sequential checkpoint blockade in melanoma. The sample's treatment: randomized to nivolumab then ipilimumab (arm A) or the reverse (arm B). TCRdb keeps only in-frame clones here, not all; method: immunoSEQ multiplex PCR. The profile shows about 37,000 clones, around 32% of them singletons. The sample here was tumor tissue (inferred from file names), taken from a patient given nivolumab and ipilimumab in sequence. The receptors shown here come from a human donor with melanoma.

This clone has more than one count but fewer than ten. V is TRBV9 and J is TRBJ2-1; TRBD2 matches 9 bases. The germline CDR1 and CDR2 sequences are SGDLS and YYNGEE. CDR3 length: 16 residues. V gave up 4 bases and J gave up 4 bases; unmatched junction bases: 9. The DNA of the CDR3 is TGTGCCAGCAGCCCCGGTGGAGCGGGGGGTTACAATGAGCAGTTCTTC. Amino acid sequence: CASSPGGAGGYNEQFF.

This chain connects TRBV6-4 to TRBJ2-7; D is unclear. This CDR3 contains 15 residues. Germline CDR1 and CDR2: MRHNA and SNTAGT. V lost 3 bases and J lost 6, with 18 bases in between. CDR3 amino acids: CASSEANGAMREQYF. The CDR3 bases are TGTGCCAGCAGTGAAGCGAACGGCGCAATGCGCGAGCAGTACTTC.

Only a few counts were recorded for this clone. The chain couples TRBV6-8 to TRBJ2-7; D is ambiguous. V gave up 0 bases and J gave up 2 bases, with 14 bases separating them. CDR1 and CDR2 (germline): MNHGY, SAAAGT. CDR3 length equals 16 residues. Here the CDR3 DNA reads TGTGCCAGCAGTTACTCGAAGACATCTATGACCTACGAGCAGTACTTC. It is translated as CASSYSKTSMTYEQYF.

This clone turned up a few times. The chain joins TRBV11-3 to TRBJ2-5; D is unclear. Germline CDR1 reads SGHNT; CDR2 reads YENEEA. The V end lost 2 bases, the J end lost 5 bases, and 12 bases lay between the germline ends. This CDR3 has 14 residues. CDR3 loop: CASSLQPRGETQYF. DNA for the CDR3: TGTGCCAGCAGCTTACAGCCCCGTGGGGAGACCCAGTACTTC.

The rearrangement uses TRBV19 and TRBJ2-6; D is unclear. The germline gives CDR1 LNHDA, CDR2 SQIVND (reference sequence). This CDR3 is built from 16 residues. The V and J ends lost 4 bases and 3 bases respectively, with 13 bases between them. The CDR3 loop reads CASSTRSGLGANVLTF. DNA for the CDR3: TGTGCCAGTAGTACCCGTTCCGGCCTTGGGGCCAACGTCCTGACTTTC.

The chain recombines TRBV6-8 with TRBJ2-1; 14 nucleotides agree with TRBD2. The CDR3 consists of 19 residues. Germline V gene data show CDR1 as MNHGY and CDR2 as SAAAGT. J gave up 2 bases and V 10 bases, and 16 bases lay outside the gene matches. CDR3: CAIRGTGTSGRETYNEQFF. The CDR3 region has the DNA TGTGCCATCAGAGGCACCGGGACTAGCGGGAGAGAAACCTACAATGAGCAGTTCTTC.

This clone showed up just a few times. V is TRBV7-2 and J is TRBJ1-1; 7 nucleotides agree with TRBD1. J lost 4 bases, V lost 8 bases, and 7 bases had no gene match. Germline lookup yields CDR1 SGHTA and CDR2 FQGNSA. The CDR3 runs 13 residues. CDR3 in amino acids: CASWDSTLTEAFF. The CDR3 nucleotides read TGTGCCAGCTGGGACAGCACACTCACTGAAGCTTTCTTT. Filled out from reference TRBV7-2 and TRBJ1-1, the complete variable domain reads GAGVSQSPSNKVTEKGKDVELRCDPISGHTALYWYRQSLGQGLEFLIYFQGNSAPDKSGLPSDRFSAERTGGSVSTLTIQRTQQEDSAVYLCASWDSTLTEAFFGQGTRLTVV.

The sample holds many counts of this clone. The rearrangement uses TRBV11-3 and TRBJ2-5; D may be TRBD1 or TRBD2 (5 bases each). Germline V lookup: CDR1 SGHNT, CDR2 YENEEA. Trimming took 5 bases from V and 1 from J, leaving 14 bases between them. The CDR3 runs 15 residues. The CDR3 loop is CASSGLDTLQETQYF. In nucleotides, the CDR3 is TGTGCCAGCAGCGGACTGGACACTCTCCAAGAGACCCAGTACTTC.

V and J are TRBV29-1 and TRBJ1-5, with D perhaps TRBD1 (5 bases). This CDR3 is built from 13 residues. V dropped 4 bases and J dropped 6 bases, with 13 bases sitting between them. Germline CDR1 reads SQVTM; CDR2 reads ANQGSEA. The CDR3 loop is CSVGDGKGQPQHF. The CDR3 nucleotides read TGCAGCGTTGGGGACGGGAAGGGTCAGCCCCAGCATTTT.

This clone was seen a handful of times. The chain couples TRBV11-3 to TRBJ2-7; TRBD2 agrees at 13 bases. The CDR3 spans 15 residues. Germline-derived CDR1 and CDR2 are SGHNT and YENEEA. V gave up 5 bases and J gave up 2 bases; unmatched junction bases: 3. The chain's CDR3 is CASSPLAGGPYEQYF. In DNA, the CDR3 is TGTGCCAGCAGCCCACTAGCGGGGGGGCCCTACGAGCAGTACTTC.